The rows below give T cell receptor beta chains drawn from one sample of a study of blood T cell repertoires in COVID-19. Repertoires were generated with immunoSEQ multiplex PCR, while TCRdb's copy carries only in-frame clones and drops some. The table shows 170,000 or so clones, with roughly 84% occurring only once. Material: peripheral blood. The source is a man between 18 and 29 years old with active or convalescent COVID-19. CDR3s include the opening cysteine and the closing phenylalanine or tryptophan. D genes are given only for firm matches. Not every row has a clone size; where given, it reads once, few, many or a size class.

clone_size d_call j_call v_call cdr3_nt cdr3_aa
. TRBD1 TRBJ2-3 TRBV5-1 TGCGCCAGCAGCCGACAGGGCACAACTAGCACAGATACGCAGTATTTT CASSRQGTTSTDTQYF
. TRBD1 TRBJ1-5 TRBV19 TGTGCCAGCTCGGACAGGGCTCTTAGCAATCAGCCCCAGCATTTT CASSDRALSNQPQHF
. TRBD1 TRBJ1-5 TRBV3-1/TRBV3-2 TGTGCCAGCAGCCTAGGGACAGGGGGCAATCAGCCCCAGCATTTT CASSLGTGGNQPQHF
. . TRBJ1-1 TRBV15 TGTGCCACCAGCAGAGACTTGACAGAGAACACTGAAGCTTTCTTT CATSRDLTENTEAFF
once . TRBJ1-3 TRBV19 TGTGCCAGTAGATTCGGAGGATCTGGAAACACCATATATTTT CASRFGGSGNTIYF
. TRBD1 TRBJ2-2 TRBV5-8 TGTGCCAGCAGCAAGGGGACAGGGGTGAACACCGGGGAGCTGTTTTTT CASSKGTGVNTGELFF
few . TRBJ1-2 TRBV19 TGTGCCAGTAGTATGGCCAGGGCGGATGGCTACACCTTC CASSMARADGYTF
. . TRBJ1-1 TRBV28 TGTGCCAGCACGATCTGGGGCAGGCTGAACACTGAAGCTTTCTTT CASTIWGRLNTEAFF
. . TRBJ1-4 TRBV5-1 TGCGCCAGCAGCGGGGACGGAGGGGAAAAACTGTTTTTT CASSGDGGEKLFF
. . TRBJ2-3 TRBV7-2 TGTGCCAGCAGCTCCTCCCGACTAGAGGCAGATACGCAGTATTTT CASSSSRLEADTQYF
. TRBD2 TRBJ2-1 TRBV6-4 TGTGCCAGCAGTGACTCGTTAGCGGGAGAGCAGTTCTTC CASSDSLAGEQFF
. . TRBJ1-2 TRBV27 TGTGCCAGCAGTCCCCTCGTGACAAGTGTCTATGGCTACACCTTC CASSPLVTSVYGYTF
. . TRBJ1-4 TRBV19 TGTGCCAGTAGTAGGAGCACGAATGAAAAACTGTTTTTT CASSRSTNEKLFF
. . TRBJ1-2 TRBV4-1 TGCGCCAGCAGCCATGTCGGTGTAGAGGGTCGTGGCTACACCTTC CASSHVGVEGRGYTF
. TRBD2 TRBJ2-7 TRBV2 TGTGCCAGCAGTGAGGTAGCGGGGGGAACCTACGAGCAGTACTTC CASSEVAGGTYEQYF
. . TRBJ2-1 TRBV20-1 TGCAGTGCCGGATCGGGGTTCTTC CSAGSGFF
. . TRBJ1-1 TRBV18 TGTGCCAGCTCACCACCGGAGGGGACTGAAGCTTTCTTT CASSPPEGTEAFF
. . TRBJ1-3 TRBV5-4 TGTGCCAGCAGCCGGACTGGGAGCTCTGGAAACACCATATATTTT CASSRTGSSGNTIYF
. TRBD2 TRBJ2-5 TRBV3-1/TRBV3-2 TGTGCCAGCAGTCGGCGGACTAGCGGGGCCTTCCAAGAGACCCAGTACTTC CASSRRTSGAFQETQYF
. TRBD1 TRBJ1-5 TRBV6-2/TRBV6-3 TGTGCCAGCAGCCACGGACAGGGTGCACAGCCCCAGCATTTT CASSHGQGAQPQHF